A selection of T cell receptor beta chains follows, all from one sample in a study of T cell responses to AZD1222 COVID-19 vaccine. Only in-frame clones appear in the TCRdb table, and some are missing; sequencing was by immunoSEQ multiplex PCR. This repertoire shows about 92,000 clones, 85% to 90% found once; its top ten account for 10%. The sample consisted of peripheral blood, taken on day 0 of AZD1222 vaccination. The receptors come from an adult in good health. Each CDR3 is given with its conserved first and last residue. D genes are given only for firm matches. Rows may omit the clone size; those that give it use once, few, many or a size class.

>TRBJ1-3|TRBD1|.|TRBV9
TGTGCCAGCAGCGTAGCTACAGGGGGGGCCGGAACCTTCACTGGAAACACCATATATTTT
CASSVATGGAGTFTGNTIYF
>TRBJ2-5|TRBD1|.|TRBV5-1
TGCGCCAGCAGCGGGGGGACAGGGGGATATCAAGAGACCCAGTACTTC
CASSGGTGGYQETQYF
>TRBJ2-7|.|.|TRBV19
TGTGCCAGTAGTAATCTCATCTCCTACGAGCAGTACTTC
CASSNLISYEQYF
>TRBJ1-3|.|.|TRBV5-5
TGTGCCAGCAGCTTGAACACCTTCTCTGGAAACACCATATATTTT
CASSLNTFSGNTIYF
>TRBJ1-3|.|.|TRBV6-5
TGTGCCAGCAGGATGGATGGAAACACCATATATTTT
CASRMDGNTIYF
>TRBJ1-5|.|.|TRBV6-5
TGTGCCAGTGGGGTGTCTAGCAATCAGCCCCAGCATTTT
CASGVSSNQPQHF
>TRBJ1-1|.|.|TRBV7-2
TGTGCCAGCAGCCTCTTAGTGGGGATTGAAGCTTTCTTT
CASSLLVGIEAFF
>TRBJ1-3|TRBD1|few|TRBV6-5
TGTGCCAGCAGTACCACCGGGACAGCCGGAAACACCATATATTTT
CASSTTGTAGNTIYF
>TRBJ1-1|.|.|TRBV10-3
TGTGCCATCAGTGAGTCGATGGGAGGGGTATCGTACACTGAAGCTTTCTTT
CAISESMGGVSYTEAFF
>TRBJ1-1|.|.|TRBV5-1
TGCGCCAGCAGGGCAGGGAGGGGGATGAACACTGAAGCTTTCTTT
CASRAGRGMNTEAFF
>TRBJ1-5|.|.|TRBV7-2
TGTGCCAGCAGCTTATGGGGCGGGACAAGCACTAATCAGCCCCAGCATTTT
CASSLWGGTSTNQPQHF
>TRBJ2-1|.|.|TRBV19
TGTGCCAGTAATGAGGGTGGGGGTCTCGGTAATGAGCAGTTCTTC
CASNEGGGLGNEQFF
>TRBJ2-7|.|.|TRBV30
TGTGCCTGGAGTGTCCAGCTCCTGGAGCAGTACTTC
CAWSVQLLEQYF
>TRBJ2-1|TRBD2|.|TRBV7-3
TGTGCCAGCAGCTTAGCGGGAGGTGAGCAGTTCTTC
CASSLAGGEQFF
>TRBJ1-4|.|.|TRBV19
TGTGCCAGTAGTAAAAGCAGGGTAGTGGGAGAAAAACTGTTTTTT
CASSKSRVVGEKLFF
>TRBJ2-7|TRBD2|.|TRBV15
TGTGCCACCAGCAGAGCGGGGGGGGCATCTTACGAGCAGTACTTC
CATSRAGGASYEQYF
>TRBJ2-3|TRBD2|.|TRBV2
TGTGCCAGCATGGGGACTAGCGGGGCCCGCACAGATACGCAGTATTTT
CASMGTSGARTDTQYF
>TRBJ2-1|TRBD1|.|TRBV5-1
TGCGCCAGCAGCTTGGCCCAGGACAGGGGGATTGGGCGCGGCAATGAGCAGTTCTTC
CASSLAQDRGIGRGNEQFF
>TRBJ1-1|.|.|TRBV7-2
TGTGCCAGCAGCTTAGCGCGGGGGGGAACGGATGGAGCTTTCTTT
CASSLARGGTDGAFF
>TRBJ1-3|.|.|TRBV10-3
TGTGCCATCAGTGATTACGGAAACACCATATATTTT
CAISDYGNTIYF
>TRBJ1-4|.|.|TRBV7-2
TGTGCCAGCAGCTTAACAACCGCAGGGGTGGGAGAAAAACTGTTTTTT
CASSLTTAGVGEKLFF
>TRBJ2-1|TRBD2|once|TRBV7-8
TGTGCCAGCAGCCAGACCGGGACTAGCGTGTGGGGTGAGTTCTTC
CASSQTGTSVWGEFF
>TRBJ2-2|TRBD2|.|TRBV11-2
TGTGCCAGCAGCTCCCGGAGGGCGGGGGTCAACACCGGGGAGCTGTTTTTT
CASSSRRAGVNTGELFF
>TRBJ2-7|.|.|TRBV19
TGTGCCAGTAGTCGGCAGGGAATTTCCTACGAGCAGTACTTC
CASSRQGISYEQYF
>TRBJ1-4|.|.|TRBV7-9
TGTGCCAGCAGCTTAGTACCGGCTTCCAACGAAAAACTGTTTTTT
CASSLVPASNEKLFF
>TRBJ2-2|.|.|TRBV19
TGTGCCAGTAAGCCCCCTGGCGTTGACGGGGAGCTGTTTTTT
CASKPPGVDGELFF
>TRBJ2-5|.|.|TRBV6-2/TRBV6-3
TGTGCCAGCAGTTACTCGAAGGAGACCCAGTACTTC
CASSYSKETQYF
>TRBJ2-7|TRBD1|.|TRBV27
TGTGCCAGCAGTTCCCCCGGGACAGGGGGCTGGGAGCAGTACTTC
CASSSPGTGGWEQYF
>TRBJ2-7|.|.|TRBV5-6
TGTGCCAGCAGCTTGGCAACAGAGTACGAGCAGTACTTC
CASSLATEYEQYF
>TRBJ1-1|TRBD1|.|TRBV5-1
TGCGCCAGCAGCTGGACAGGGGGAAACACTGAAGCTTTCTTT
CASSWTGGNTEAFF
>TRBJ1-1|.|.|TRBV18
TGTGCCAGCTCACCATTTGGCAGGGATAACACTGAAGCTTTCTTT
CASSPFGRDNTEAFF
>TRBJ1-3|.|.|TRBV6-5
TGTGCCAGCAGTTACTCGCAAGGGCGCGCCGGAAACACCATATATTTT
CASSYSQGRAGNTIYF
>TRBJ1-4|.|.|TRBV3-1/TRBV3-2
TGTACTTCTGAGGGGGTTGTCACTAATGAAAAACTGTTTTTT
CTSEGVVTNEKLFF
>TRBJ1-5|.|.|TRBV18
TGTGCCAGCTCACTTGCGGACCGAAATCAGCCCCAGCATTTT
CASSLADRNQPQHF
>TRBJ2-1|.|few|TRBV7-9
TGTGCCAGCAGCTTAGGGGGCGGGAACCCCTTTGGGCAGTTCTTC
CASSLGGGNPFGQFF
>TRBJ1-2|TRBD1|.|TRBV19
TGTGCCAGTACCCTGGACAGGGGGATCGGCTACACCTTC
CASTLDRGIGYTF
>TRBJ2-7|.|.|TRBV19
TGTGCCAGTAGTATCTCCAGGGGAAGCTCCTACGAGCAGTACTTC
CASSISRGSSYEQYF
>TRBJ2-5|.|.|TRBV7-2
TGTGCCAGCAGCTTAGCAGTTGGGACCCAGTACTTC
CASSLAVGTQYF
>TRBJ2-3|.|.|TRBV7-2
TGTGCCAGCAGCCGTCAGACTTCTAGCACAGATACGCAGTATTTT
CASSRQTSSTDTQYF
>TRBJ2-3|.|.|TRBV5-1
TGCGCCAGCAGCCTTCGAGGGGGAGGAACAGATACGCAGTATTTT
CASSLRGGGTDTQYF
>TRBJ2-7|TRBD1|.|TRBV5-8
TGTGCCAGCACCGACAGGGGAATTACCTACGAGCAGTACTTC
CASTDRGITYEQYF
>TRBJ1-5|.|.|TRBV6-1
TGTGCCAGCAGTGAAAAGTTTCAGGGGAGGGTTAGTAATGGCAATCAGCCCCAGCATTTT
CASSEKFQGRVSNGNQPQHF
>TRBJ2-3|.|.|TRBV18
TGTGCCAGCTCACGGGAGGGGGCCGGCACAGATACGCAGTATTTT
CASSREGAGTDTQYF
>TRBJ1-2|.|few|TRBV11-1
TGTGCCAGCAGCCCTATTCAGGGGACTGGCTACACCTTC
CASSPIQGTGYTF
>TRBJ1-4|TRBD1|.|TRBV7-9
TGTGCCAGCAGCCCAGGACAGGGCTCTAATGAAAAACTGTTTTTT
CASSPGQGSNEKLFF
>TRBJ2-1|.|.|TRBV27
TGTGCCAGTTCTGGGGCGGGGGCCTGGTTCTTC
CASSGAGAWFF
>TRBJ2-2|TRBD1|few|TRBV7-9
TGTGCCAGCAGCCTACAGGGGGACACCGGGGAGCTGTTTTTT
CASSLQGDTGELFF
>TRBJ2-3|.|.|TRBV23-1
TGCGCCACTACCAGGGATGGCACAGATACGCAGTATTTT
CATTRDGTDTQYF
>TRBJ2-3|.|once|TRBV13
TGTGCCAGCAGCTCCCGTGAAGCGACCACAGATACGCAGTATTTT
CASSSREATTDTQYF
>TRBJ1-6|.|once|TRBV4-2
TGTGCCAGCAGCCAAGGGAGAGGGGGGCTAGGATCACCCCTCCACTTT
CASSQGRGGLGSPLHF
>TRBJ2-3|.|once|TRBV7-7
TGTGCCAGCAGCTTCCAGCCCCGAGATACGCAGTATTTT
CASSFQPRDTQYF
>TRBJ2-4|.|.|TRBV5-1
TGCGCCAGCAGCGGGGCCGGGACTGCAAACATTCAGTACTTC
CASSGAGTANIQYF
>TRBJ2-1|TRBD1|.|TRBV28
TGTGCCACAAGAGGGACAGGGGAAGGGGGTGAGCAGTTCTTC
CATRGTGEGGEQFF
>TRBJ2-2|.|.|TRBV21-1
TGTGCCAGCAGCACCCCGGTGGGAACAGGGAGGAACACCGGGGAGCTGTTTTTT
CASSTPVGTGRNTGELFF
>TRBJ1-3|.|.|TRBV5-8
TGTGCCAGCACTCCTAATCGGGTCACTTTCTCTGGAAACACCATATATTTT
CASTPNRVTFSGNTIYF
>TRBJ2-1|.|.|TRBV6-2/TRBV6-3
TGTGCCAGCAACCCCCCCGGGGTTCCCTACAATGAGCAGTTCTTC
CASNPPGVPYNEQFF
>TRBJ2-7|.|.|TRBV6-6
TGTGCCAGCAGTCGAACAGCTAGCCCAATGATTTACTTC
CASSRTASPMIYF
>TRBJ2-5|.|.|TRBV2
TGTGCCAGCAGTGGGTTCACCCGGAGGGAGACCCAGTACTTC
CASSGFTRRETQYF
>TRBJ1-4|.|.|TRBV7-9
TGTGCCAGCAGCTCCGGGACGAGGAGTGAAAAACTGTTTTTT
CASSSGTRSEKLFF